This T cell receptor (beta chain) was captured in a study of shared T cell receptors in the human thymus. The CDR3 totals 17 residues. Trimming at V came to 5 bases and at J to 9 bases, leaving 14 bases not matched to a gene. CDR1 LNHDA and CDR2 SQIVND come from the germline V gene (reference sequence). Using immunoSEQ multiplex PCR, the repertoire was profiled, and TCRdb retains in-frame clones only, with some absent. The profile covers hundreds of thousands of clones, with around 87% appearing a single time and around 0.0099% taken by the ten largest. These data were also reused for a study on human thymus T cells. Per that study: During corrective heart surgery, resections were taken, and the thymus tissue came from them.

The chain links TRBV19 to TRBJ2-4; TRBD1 matches 12 bases. The clonotype was recovered from a boy under two years old with a congenital heart defect. Sequencing used thymocytes. In DNA form, the CDR3 reads TGTGCCAGTAGTGGGCTCCGGGACAGGGGGCCTGGGGGCATTCAGTACTTC. It is translated as CASSGLRDRGPGGIQYF.